This section outlines one T cell receptor beta chain sequence together with its context. Its antigen is not yet known. Per-base quality was not reported, and no clone a single base away is much larger than it. A distance of 13 bases separates the germline ends of V and J, which lose 4 bases and 7 bases respectively. Including cysteine and phenylalanine, the CDR3 has 14 amino acids. The read is trimmed to its CDR3 DNA, 42 bases read in frame from base 1. Via the germline V gene, CDR1 is SNHLY and CDR2 FYNNEI. These data belong to a study of shared clonotypes between healthy human individuals (TCRdb year 2020). Concerning the study at large: The cohort comprised two women and a few men aged 18 to 49 years. For each donor, CD4 naive and CD4 memory were each run on three plates, CD8 naive on two plates, and CD8 memory on one plate. To estimate repertoire size and how much clonotype sharing occurs between individuals, the study deeply sequenced the blood TCR repertoires of five or six healthy adults. Different laboratories and diverse techniques were used to prepare libraries and sequence TCR repertoires, to increase sequencing depth and limit assay-specific biases. Per donor, leukapheresis produced somewhere between about 0.94 and 9 billion PBMCs.

Using the deep immunoSEQ assay, TCR CDR3 regions were amplified from genomic DNA by multiplex PCR. For each cell subset, the extracted genomic DNA was distributed evenly across all wells of several immunoSEQ 96-well plates, and each plate served as one replicate. For sorted subsets, roughly 200 ng of genomic DNA, equivalent to 25,000 to 30,000 T cell genomes, went into each replicate PCR. The purified libraries were quantified using a Qubit 3.0 fluorometer, sized with a Bioanalyzer 2100, and then quantified again using the KAPA Library Quantification kit. Every immunoSEQ 96-well plate was sequenced on a dedicated single-read 150-cycle Illumina NextSeq 550 flow cell. The authors processed their data as follows. Because the immunoSEQ output held only junctional sequences and lacked quality scores, the filtering could not match the filtering applied to full-length reads. To assign V/J genes and CDR3, sequences were annotated using PyIR, a Python wrapper for IgBLAST v1.9, with IMGT germline references. Reads were filtered out if the reads had weak V/J assignments (E-value above 1e-6), no CDR3, stop codons, out-of-frame junctions, or ambiguous translated residues. V3J clonotypes were defined by identical inferred V gene, J gene, and CDR3 amino acid sequence. The percentage overlap between two repertoires was calculated by dividing the number of shared unique clonotypes by the size of the smaller repertoire. Three approaches were used to assess repertoire richness: RTK rarefaction, the Chao1 estimator, and Recon v2.1 estimates of unobserved clonotypes. Generation probabilities were computed with OLGA for all TCRbeta clonotypes obtained by the gDNA method from a few donors. Not all clones reach the TCRdb copy of this immuneACCESS table, which keeps in-frame sequences only. Checked studies attribute under half of the gap to unresolved V genes and leave the rest unexplained. That table is the source of V, J and clone size, and D and trimming were worked out from the DNA. Present in this sample are around 610,000 clones, approximately 96% of which were seen just once. The ten largest clones capture 0.11% of the sample.

General findings and caveats noted by the study authors: Pairwise subsampling led to the expectation that sequencing depth would affect the degree of clonotype sharing among donors. Compared with non-shared clonotypes, the clonotypes found in all four sorted-subset donors had higher generation probabilities. Rarefaction of sorted-subset datasets indicated incomplete sequencing despite the large sequencing depth. Sampling was restricted to blood, and TCR repertoires in tissues likely differ from the TCR repertoires found in blood. Estimated clonotype richness was generally larger for naive than for memory subsets. The small number of donors limited the genetic and exposure-history diversity represented. When several donors were compared, the shared fraction of clonotypes was about 5.5% for naive CD4, over 3% for naive CD8, 2% to 2.5% for memory CD4, and less than 0.45% for memory CD8.

CD8 naive samples were obtained by positive selection for CCR7 among CD45RO-negative cells, yielding a CD45RA+CCR7+ population from which TemRA cells were excluded. The donors were healthy, HIV-negative adults with no recently reported acute infections or vaccinations. All donors were Caucasian adults living in Nashville, Tennessee, USA. Blood was obtained by leukapheresis, after which PBMCs were separated by Ficoll-Histopaque density gradient centrifugation and cryopreserved in liquid nitrogen vapor phase. Purity and quantity of every magnetically sorted T cell population were checked by analytical flow cytometry. Each sorted fraction had its genomic DNA isolated and then quantified by UV absorbance on a Nanodrop 2000c.

Sequencing used naive CD8+ T cells sorted from blood. The cell subset or site label, read with the paper, signifies: CD45RA+CCR7+. The sequence was obtained from a woman in her twenties or thirties in good health. The sequence is built from TRBV2 and TRBJ2-2; a confident D gene designation cannot be given. The nucleotide sequence reads as follows: TGTGCCAGCAGTGTGCTGGGGTTAGACGGGGAGCTGTTTTTT. Its protein reads: CASSVLGLDGELFF. The variable domain in full, with residues beyond the CDR3 obtained from the reference TRBV2 and TRBJ2-2 genes, is EPEVTQTPSHQVTQMGQEVILRCVPISNHLYFYWYRQILGQKVEFLVSFYNNEISEKSEIFDDQFSVERPDGSNFTLKIRSTKLEDSAMYFCASSVLGLDGELFFGEGSRLTVL.